This is a list of T cell receptor beta chains from one sample in a study of beta chain features in type 1 diabetes. Profiling relied on immunoSEQ multiplex PCR, and the TCRdb table lists in-frame clones only, not all of them. The data contain fewer than 350,000 clones, roughly a fifth of them singletons. Sequencing input: naive CD4+ T cells from blood. These receptors came from a woman aged 18-30 years in good health. The CDR3 runs from the conserved cysteine through the conserved F or W. D genes are given only for firm matches. Clone size is not always given. Where it is, it says once, few, many or a class for expanded clones.

few	.	TRBV2	TRBJ2-7	TGTGCCAGCAGTCGTCAGGATCTTTCCTACGAGCAGTACTTC	CASSRQDLSYEQYF
.	TRBD2	TRBV5-4	TRBJ2-5	TGTGCCAGCAGCCCTCCCCCACCAGCGGGGGCGATCACAGAGACCCAGTACTTC	CASSPPPPAGAITETQYF
few	.	TRBV30	TRBJ2-7	TGTGCCTGGAGCCGAGCGGACGCATACGAGCAGTACTTC	CAWSRADAYEQYF
few	.	TRBV6-1	TRBJ2-2	TGTGCCAGCAGTGAAGCGGTGGCAACCACCGGGGAGCTGTTTTTT	CASSEAVATTGELFF
few	TRBD2	TRBV6-6	TRBJ2-7	TGTGCCAGCAGATCTTCACTAGCGGGCGGGTCCTACGAGCAGTACTTC	CASRSSLAGGSYEQYF
few	.	TRBV27	TRBJ1-2	TGTGCCAGCAGTTTAGCGACACCCCCCTATGGCTACACCTTC	CASSLATPPYGYTF
few	.	TRBV4-3	TRBJ1-1	TGCGCCAGCAGCCAAGAATTGGGGGGCACTGAAGCTTTCTTT	CASSQELGGTEAFF
.	TRBD1	TRBV4-1	TRBJ1-4	TGCGCCAGCAGTGATAACAGGGGGTCAAATGAAAAACTGTTTTTT	CASSDNRGSNEKLFF
.	.	TRBV30	TRBJ1-4	TGTGCCTGGAGTGTACAATGGGCGACTAATGAAAAACTGTTTTTT	CAWSVQWATNEKLFF
few	.	TRBV5-1	TRBJ2-1	TGCGCCAGCAGCTTGGATGGTACTAGCTACAATGAGCAGTTCTTC	CASSLDGTSYNEQFF
.	TRBD1	TRBV14	TRBJ2-6	TGTGCCAGCAGCCATCCACAGGGGAGAACTGGGGCCAACGTCCTGACTTTC	CASSHPQGRTGANVLTF
.	TRBD1	TRBV11-2	TRBJ1-1	TGTGCCAGCAGCTCCTGGACAGGGCTGAGGACTGAAGCTTTCTTT	CASSSWTGLRTEAFF